Listed here are 19 T cell receptor beta chains from one sample, sequenced in a study of tumor and adjacent non-tumor tissue in lung cancer (dated by TCRdb to 2017 to 2018). RNA was isolated from bulk unsorted tissue, and RNA quality was assessed with a NanoDrop ND-1000 and an Agilent 2100. The library was obtained by multiplex PCR. The reads were generated on an Illumina HiSeq 2500. Following protocols modified from ARM-PCR, the researchers constructed TCRbeta libraries through three rounds of nested PCR with primers (Table S4). TCRdb trimmed public reads at Q25 via fastp, called clones via MiXCR and kept in-frame beta chains. For every CDR3 protein sequence, its rows merge into one entry that carries the most common genes and DNA. In all, the sample holds 84,000 or so distinct CDR3 sequences, and roughly three fifths of those were seen once. 15% of the sample lies in the top ten. Source material: lung tumor tissue. Source of these receptors: a man between 65 and 85 years old with non-small cell lung cancer.

Concerning this clonotype itself: One end of the junction is discordant with germline, which a read error may explain. CDR3 coding DNA: TGTACCAGCAGTGCCCCGGGGGGGCGCTACGAGCAGTATTTC. Residues: CTSSAPGGRYEQYF. This chain joins TRBV6-5 and TRBJ2-7; 8 bases match TRBD2. Per the germline V gene, CDR1 is MNHEY and CDR2 is SVGAGI. CDR3 length: 14 amino acids.

As to this clonotype: Being one base from a much bigger clone, this may be a read error. The CDR3: CSKGFTDTQYF. The CDR3 bases are TGCAGCAAGGGGTTCACAGATACGCAGTATTTT. This rearrangement joins TRBV20-1 to TRBJ2-3; the D gene is possibly TRBD1 (5 bases). From germline, CDR1 is DFQATT and CDR2 SNEGSKA (reference sequence). The CDR3 length is 11 residues.

This sequence joins TRBV29-1 and TRBJ2-1; possibly TRBD2 for D (6 bases). V lost 6 bases to trimming and J lost 5 bases, with 11 bases between them. Germline V gene data show CDR1 as SQVTM and CDR2 as ANQGSEA. There are 12 residues in the CDR3. The CDR3 DNA is TGCAGCGTGACGGGACTGAACAATGAGCAGTTCTTC. This translates into CSVTGLNNEQFF.

About this clonotype itself: An end of the junction does not agree with germline; a read error may underlie this. This sequence joins TRBV6-6 and TRBJ1-5, with D unresolved. This CDR3 contains 14 residues. CDR1 is MNHNY, CDR2 SVGAGI, per germline (reference sequence). CDR3: CGSLWGFSNQPQHF. The CDR3 region has the DNA TGTGGTAGCCTTTGGGGATTTAGCAATCAGCCCCAACATTTT.

Concerning this clonotype: A much more abundant neighbour one base away suggests this may be a read error. V usage is TRBV5-1 and J usage is TRBJ2-2; D is unclear. This CDR3 region has 14 residues. The ends were cut back, 2 bases at V and 1 base at J, with 6 bases in the middle. Germline assignment: CDR1 SGHRS and CDR2 YFSETQ. This CDR3 is CASSFGENTGELFF. DNA of the CDR3: TGCGCCAGCAGCTTTGGGGAGAACACCGGGGAGCTGTTTTTT.

For this clonotype: Sequence at one end of the junction differs from germline and may be a read error. The V and J genes are TRBV6-5 and TRBJ2-3; TRBD1 agrees at 8 bases. Germline V gives CDR1 MNHEY, CDR2 SVGAGI. This CDR3 comprises 16 residues. Here the CDR3 reads CTRSSLPGQAPDTQYF. CDR3 nucleotides: TGTACCAGAAGTTCGCTTCCGGGACAGGCCCCAGATACGCAGTATTTT.

Concerning this clonotype: Possible read error: a much larger clone is one base away. The chain joins TRBV7-8 to TRBJ2-5, with 14 bases matching TRBD2. The junction had 19 bases not matched to a gene; V was cut back by 5 bases and J by 5 bases. Looked up from germline, CDR1 is SGHVS and CDR2 is FQNEAQ. This CDR3 spans 20 amino acids. The CDR3 loop is CASSQVASGLAGVAGETQYF. The CDR3 nucleotides are TGTGCCAGCAGCCAAGTGGCATCGGGACTAGCGGGAGTCGCGGGGGAGACCCAGTACTTC.

Regarding this clonotype: A junction boundary mismatches the germline segment, possibly from a read error. V is TRBV6-2 or TRBV6-3 and J is TRBJ1-5; maybe TRBD1 (5 bases). The CDR3 sequence is 13 residues long. From germline, CDR1 is MNHEY and CDR2 SVGEGT. For the CDR3, the DNA is TGTATCAGCAGTTACCAGGGCAATCAGCCTCAGCATTTT. It encodes CISSYQGNQPQHF.

By frequency in the sample, this clonotype is medium-sized. V gene TRBV6-5 combines with J gene TRBJ2-4; D might be TRBD2 (5 bases). V was trimmed by 4 bases and J by 6 bases, leaving 7 bases between them. The CDR3 is made up of 12 amino acids. Germline-derived CDR1 and CDR2 are MNHEY and SVGAGI. CDR3 DNA sequence: TGTGCCAGCAGTTCGGGGATAAACATTCAGTACTTC. Translation gives CASSSGINIQYF.

At least ten counts were recorded for this clonotype. The J gene is TRBJ1-5, the V gene TRBV6-5; 7 bases are a match to TRBD1. Germline V lookup: CDR1 MNHEY, CDR2 SVGAGI. The V and J ends lost 6 bases and 7 bases, in that order; junction bases with no gene match: 6. The CDR3 runs to 13 residues. The CDR3 sequence: CASRTGLGQPQHF. Written as DNA, the CDR3 is TGTGCCAGCAGGACAGGGCTGGGACAGCCCCAGCATTTT.

Details on this clonotype: With a much larger clone just one base away, this may be a read error. The V and J genes are TRBV11-3 and TRBJ2-1; possible D gene TRBD2, 6 bases. Germline CDR1 and CDR2: SGHNT and YENEEA. This CDR3 has 13 residues. CDR3 sequence (DNA): TGTGTCAGGAGCCCGGAGGGCCGTGGGGAGCAGTTCTTC. It specifies CVRSPEGRGEQFF. The whole variable domain, filled in from reference TRBV11-3 and TRBJ2-1, reads EAGVVQSPRYKIIEKKQPVAFWCNPISGHNTLYWYLQNLGQGPELLIRYENEEAVDDSQLPKDRFSAERLKGVDSTLKIQPAELGDSAVYLCVRSPEGRGEQFFGPGTRLTVL.

Regarding this clonotype: A much larger clone lies a single base off, so this may be a read error. V gene TRBV6-5 combines with J gene TRBJ1-1, with 7 nucleotides matching TRBD1. Germline CDR1 is MNHEY and CDR2 is SVGAGI. This CDR3 region has 12 residues. The CDR3 bases are TGTGCCAGCCAGGGGGGACGGCTTGAAGCTTCCTTT. Its translation is CASQGGRLEASF.

As concerns this clonotype: One end of the junction does not line up with germline, which may come from a read error. The genes are TRBV5-1 and TRBJ2-7, with TRBD1 identical over 7 bases. The germline gives CDR1 SGHRS, CDR2 YFSETQ. The CDR3 loop spans 15 amino acids. CDR3 in DNA: TGCGCCAGCAGATGGTTGACAGGGACGACCTACGAGCAGTGCTTC. This codes for CASRWLTGTTYEQCF.

Remarks on this clonotype: This could be a read error, since a much larger clone is one nucleotide away. The conserved final phenylalanine or tryptophan is absent from the CDR3, which likely points to a read error. This chain uses TRBV28 with TRBJ2-4, with TRBD1 as a possible D gene (5 bases). Trimming pared 3 bases from V and 6 bases from J, leaving 9 bases between. The CDR3 is 13 residues long. Germline V gene data show CDR1 as MDHEN and CDR2 as SYDVKM. Here the CDR3 DNA reads TGTGCCAGCAGTTTCATTACAGGAAACATTCAGTACCTC. Its translation is CASSFITGNIQYL.

This clonotype has more than one count but fewer than ten. The genes are TRBV20-1 and TRBJ2-1, with 15 positions matching TRBD2. The CDR3 is 16 amino acids. The germline CDR1 and CDR2 sequences are DFQATT and SNEGSKA (reference sequence). Trimming at V came to 7 bases and at J to 0 bases, leaving 4 bases not matched to a gene. This CDR3 is CSVGLAGGSSYNEQFF. CDR3 bases: TGCAGTGTTGGACTAGCGGGGGGGAGCTCCTACAATGAGCAGTTCTTC.

The chain uses TRBV29-1 and TRBJ2-1; 9 nucleotides line up with TRBD1. J was trimmed by 10 bases and V by 3 bases; bases with no gene match: 1. Germline-derived CDR1 and CDR2 are SQVTM and ANQGSEA. The CDR3 is made up of 11 amino acids. This chain's CDR3 is CSVDGTGEQFF. In DNA form, the CDR3 reads TGCAGCGTTGATGGGACAGGGGAGCAGTTCTTC.

This clonotype has a count of ten or more. The chain recombines TRBV6-5 with TRBJ2-3; D is unresolved. V lost 6 bases, J lost 4 bases, and 14 bases lay in between. There are 14 residues in the CDR3. Germline CDR1 MNHEY, CDR2 SVGAGI. In nucleotides, the CDR3 is TGTGCCAGCAGCCCAATTTACGGCGCAGATACGCAGTATTTT. Amino acids: CASSPIYGADTQYF.

Only a few counts were recorded for this clonotype. One end of the junction is discordant with germline, which a read error may explain. CDR3 protein: CASSDPGLAGAYGQYF. Here the CDR3 DNA reads TGCGCCAGCAGTGACCCCGGACTAGCGGGCGCCTACGGGCAGTACTTC. The chain has TRBV10-2 and TRBJ2-7, with 11 positions matching TRBD2. Per germline, CDR1 WSHSY and CDR2 SAAADI. This CDR3 has 16 amino acids.

On this clonotype itself: One junction end disagrees with the germline gene, perhaps due to a read error. The CDR3 here is CGVPEQLNTEAFF. CDR3 DNA: TGCGGCGTACCGGAACAGCTGAACACTGAAGCTTTCTTT. The rearrangement links TRBV29-1 to TRBJ1-1; D not resolved. In germline, CDR1 is SQVTM, CDR2 ANQGSEA. This CDR3 is built from 13 residues.